This paragraph covers one T cell receptor beta chain sequence. As yet, its antigen is unknown. About 0.95-10 million cryopreserved PBMC were held in samples before DNA extraction. This specimen belongs to a study of long-term antiretroviral therapy in people with HIV. Study conclusions and caveats: With ART, diversity went up but was still lower than in transplant donor controls. Possibly under older ART regimens, blood was drawn between about 2004 and 2018.

This CDR3 spans 16 amino acids. Germline values: CDR1 MGHRA, CDR2 YSYEKL. Between the trimmed V and J ends, which lost 4 bases and 8 bases, there was a span of 21 bases. Version v3.0 of the immunoSEQ assay was performed at survey level. Clones were sequenced by immunoSEQ multiplex PCR, and TCRdb holds only the in-frame ones, with some missing. The sample shows more than 20,000 clones, around four fifths of them seen only once. The genes are TRBV4-1 and TRBJ2-1; tentative D call: TRBD2 (9 bases). The receptor was derived from a man between 18 and 29 years old with HIV. The specimen comprised unsorted PBMCs, sampled 3 years after starting antiretroviral therapy. The CDR3 nucleotides are TGCGCCAGCAGCCCCCAGGGGGCGGGGGGGCCCGATGAGCAGTTCTTC. Residues: CASSPQGAGGPDEQFF.